These 17 T cell receptor beta chains were all obtained from the same sample, sequenced in a study of CD8 T cells in Susac syndrome. Reverse transcription of 0.5 to 1 ug RNA used random hexamers. One entry per CDR3 protein, called by TCRdb with MiXCR from the immunoSEQ multiplex PCR reads. The sample has about 94,000 distinct CDR3 sequences, 85% to 95% seen once. The sample consisted of CD4+ T cells from PBMCs. Every receptor here comes from a human donor with Susac syndrome.

The rearrangement uses TRBV29-1 and TRBJ2-3, with a tentative D call TRBD1 (6 bases). The CDR3 loop spans 15 amino acids. The germline V and J ends were trimmed by 6 bases and 0 bases, with 16 bases remaining between them. CDR1 and CDR2 from the germline V gene are SQVTM and ANQGSEA. CDR3 nucleotides: TGCAGCGTCCATCGACAGGTTACTAGCACAGATACGCAGTATTTT. The encoded protein is CSVHRQVTSTDTQYF.

The V call is TRBV20-1, the J call TRBJ2-1; 14 nucleotides line up with TRBD2. V shed 0 bases and J 5 bases; nucleotides not matched to a gene: 9. The CDR3 extends over 18 amino acids. Germline V lookup: CDR1 DFQATT, CDR2 SNEGSKA (reference sequence). The CDR3 is CSARDRRLAGGPHNEQFF. The DNA of the CDR3 is TGCAGTGCTAGAGATCGGCGACTAGCGGGGGGGCCTCACAATGAGCAGTTCTTC.

The chain combines TRBV7-6 with TRBJ2-1, with 7 bases identical to TRBD1. This CDR3 is built from 14 residues. Germline trimming cut 5 bases from V and 10 bases from J; bases unmatched to any gene: 11. The germline CDR1 and CDR2 sequences are SGHVS and FNYEAQ. The CDR3 nucleotides are TGTGCCAGCAGCCTCCTGACAGGGTCAAAGGAGCAGTTCTTC. This encodes CASSLLTGSKEQFF.

This rearrangement joins TRBV9 to TRBJ1-2; D is possibly TRBD1 (6 bases). The V gene lost 0 bases and the J gene lost 5 bases, with 11 bases spanning the gap. CDR1 and CDR2 from the germline V gene are SGDLS and YYNGEE. The CDR3 is made up of 14 amino acids. This CDR3 is CASSVAAQGYGYTF. DNA for the CDR3: TGTGCCAGCAGCGTAGCTGCACAGGGTTATGGCTACACCTTC.

DNA of the CDR3: TGTGCCACCAGCAGAGGACAGGGGGCCACAGATACGCAGTATTTT. Protein: CATSRGQGATDTQYF. The rearrangement joins TRBV15 to TRBJ2-3; 10 bases align to TRBD1. Germline CDR1 LNHNV, CDR2 YYDKDF (reference sequence). The V segment lost 1 base and the J segment 2 bases; nucleotides outside the gene matches: 0. The CDR3 spans 15 residues.

This clonotype appeared once. V is TRBV2 and J is TRBJ1-1, with a weak D call TRBD1 (5 bases). Germline V gives CDR1 SNHLY, CDR2 FYNNEI. The ends were cut back, 4 bases at V and 0 bases at J, with 15 bases in the middle. This CDR3 spans 16 amino acids. CDR3 nucleotides: TGTGCCAGCAGTGGGGACCCGACGGCCATGAACACTGAAGCTTTCTTT. This gives the protein CASSGDPTAMNTEAFF. Full variable domain (rest looked up from reference TRBV2 and TRBJ1-1): EPEVTQTPSHQVTQMGQEVILRCVPISNHLYFYWYRQILGQKVEFLVSFYNNEISEKSEIFDDQFSVERPDGSNFTLKIRSTKLEDSAMYFCASSGDPTAMNTEAFFGQGTRLTVV.

The chain carries TRBV15 and TRBJ2-5; 8 bases agree with TRBD1. V trimming: 2 bases; J trimming: 4 bases; junction bases outside the gene matches: 6. The CDR3 has 15 amino acids. Germline CDR1 LNHNV, CDR2 YYDKDF (reference sequence). The CDR3 DNA reads as TGTGCCACCAGCAGACTCACAGGGGGAGTAGAGACCCAGTACTTC. It codes for CATSRLTGGVETQYF.

This clonotype was seen once. J is TRBJ2-1 and V is TRBV3-1; D possibly corresponds to TRBD2 (6 bases). The CDR3 loop spans 15 amino acids. Per the germline V gene, CDR1 is LGHDT and CDR2 is YNNKEL (reference sequence). The V and J ends lost 4 bases and 3 bases respectively, with 13 bases between them. The CDR3 here is CASSRTGTFYNEQFF. As DNA, the CDR3 is TGTGCCAGCAGCCGAACCGGGACTTTCTACAATGAGCAGTTCTTC.

The CDR3 sequence is CASSLAGLVNYEQYF. CDR3 DNA: TGTGCCAGCAGCTTAGCGGGACTAGTAAACTACGAGCAGTACTTC. The chain employs TRBV7-2 and TRBJ2-7; 8 bases are shared with TRBD2. Germline V CDR1 and CDR2: SGHTA, FQGNSA. J gave up 3 bases and V 0 bases, and 4 bases lay outside the gene matches. The CDR3 sequence is 15 residues long.

This chain links TRBV19 with TRBJ1-2; 8 bases map to TRBD1. The V gene end was trimmed by 3 bases and the J gene end by 7 bases; junction bases not matched to a gene: 10. The CDR3 has 15 residues. The germline CDR1 and CDR2 sequences are LNHDA and SQIVND (reference sequence). CDR3 DNA sequence: TGTGCCAGTAGTATTCCGGACAGGGCTCGAAGTGGCTACACCTTC. Residues: CASSIPDRARSGYTF.

CDR3 in DNA: TGCAGTGCTAGTCGAGGGGGAAGCTACAATGAGCAGTTCTTC. This gives the protein CSASRGGSYNEQFF. V is TRBV20-1 and J is TRBJ2-1; tentative D call: TRBD1 (6 bases). Looked up from germline, CDR1 is DFQATT and CDR2 is SNEGSKA (reference sequence). V lost 3 bases and J 3 bases, leaving 12 bases between the germline ends. The CDR3 has 14 amino acids.

The chain links TRBV29-1 to TRBJ2-7; D possibly corresponds to TRBD1 (6 bases). The CDR3 contains 11 residues. The V gene's germline CDR1 is SQVTM and CDR2 ANQGSEA. Trimming took 7 bases from V and 2 from J, leaving 9 bases between them. The CDR3 region is CSDWTAYEQYF. The CDR3 DNA is TGCAGCGACTGGACAGCCTACGAGCAGTACTTC.

V gene TRBV20-1 combines with J gene TRBJ2-3; 10 nucleotides agree with TRBD2. Germline CDR1 DFQATT, CDR2 SNEGSKA (reference sequence). This CDR3 has 16 amino acids. Losses at the gene ends were 5 bases for V and 0 bases for J; bases not matched to a gene: 8. The chain's CDR3 is CSAGTISGGSTDTQYF. CDR3 bases: TGCAGTGCTGGGACGATTAGCGGGGGGAGCACAGATACGCAGTATTTT.

This rearrangement joins TRBV5-1 to TRBJ2-5; unclear D gene. CDR1 is SGHRS, CDR2 YFSETQ, per germline. V was shortened by 2 bases and J by 6 bases, with 11 bases between the two germline ends. The CDR3 loop spans 13 amino acids. The DNA for the CDR3 is TGCGCCAGCAGCTTTGTGGTGGAGCAGACCCAGTACTTC. The encoded protein is CASSFVVEQTQYF.

This clonotype is a singleton in its sample. The chain links TRBV15 to TRBJ2-3, with D possibly matching TRBD2 (5 bases). V lost 1 base and J lost 1, with 9 bases in between. Germline lookup yields CDR1 LNHNV and CDR2 YYDKDF (reference sequence). The CDR3 sequence is 15 residues long. The CDR3 sequence: CATSRGLARTDTQYF. In nucleotides, the CDR3 is TGTGCCACCAGCAGAGGGCTAGCTCGCACAGATACGCAGTATTTT.

This chain connects TRBV19 to TRBJ1-1; maybe TRBD1 (6 bases). CDR1 LNHDA and CDR2 SQIVND come from the germline V gene (reference sequence). Between the trimmed V and J ends, which lost 4 bases and 0 bases, there was a span of 9 bases. The CDR3 contains 14 residues. CDR3 coding DNA: TGTGCCAGTAGTACCCGGACAGTGAACACTGAAGCTTTCTTT. It translates to CASSTRTVNTEAFF.

The table lists this clonotype with a few counts. The chain is built from TRBV5-1 and TRBJ1-6, with a possible D match to TRBD1 (6 bases). Germline CDR1 and CDR2: SGHRS and YFSETQ. The CDR3 loop spans 14 amino acids. Between the trimmed V and J ends, which lost 0 bases and 10 bases, there was a span of 11 bases. The CDR3 DNA reads as TGCGCCAGCAGCTTGGTGGGGGCCGGCTCACCCCTCCACTTT. Amino acid sequence: CASSLVGAGSPLHF.